This T cell receptor (beta chain) was identified during a study of T cell responses to AZD1222 COVID-19 vaccine. Notes on the study in general: Donors in the cohort were predominantly white British and more often female, and clonal diversity was possibly underestimated. Just a handful of people given AZD1222 tested seropositive at baseline.

Method: immunoSEQ multiplex PCR; TCRdb's copy keeps in-frame clones and lacks some. Of about 160,000 clones in the sample, over 75% were seen once. The CDR3 spans 16 residues. V lost 0 bases, J lost 0 bases, and 10 bases lay in between. Per germline, CDR1 SGHRS and CDR2 YFSETQ. Concerning this clone itself: Its matching antigen is unknown.

This chain connects TRBV5-1 to TRBJ2-4; TRBD2 might be the D (6 bases). This receptor was taken from an adult in good health. Specimen: peripheral blood, collected on day 0 of AZD1222 vaccination. The CDR3 loop is CASSLAAGLAKNIQYF. In DNA form, the CDR3 reads TGCGCCAGCAGCTTGGCCGCGGGACTAGCCAAAAACATTCAGTACTTC.